This record looks at one T cell receptor beta chain sequence and its context. Antigen specificity is unknown. PCR amplification relied on 60 Vbeta primers (plus 13 Jbeta primers). The data were produced by immunoSEQ multiplex PCR, yet TCRdb's version contains in-frame clones alone and is incomplete. The table has 60,000 to 100,000 clones, 78% seen once. Germline values: CDR1 LGHNA, CDR2 YSLEER. V was trimmed by 0 bases and J by 7 bases, leaving 13 bases between them. CDR3 size: 16 residues. This entry is derived from a study of cytomegalovirus exposure and HLA in healthy donors. Broader study findings: TCR beta V- and J-gene trimming, according to a later analysis, was linked to a missense DCLRE1C variant.

The specimen sequenced was PBMCs. The source of this sequence is a male donor in good health and CMV-seropositive. V gene TRBV4-3 combines with J gene TRBJ1-6, with D unresolved. The CDR3 DNA follows: TGCGCCAGCAGCCAAGATTCAGGAACAGTAAATTCACCCCTCCACTTT. It yields the protein CASSQDSGTVNSPLHF.